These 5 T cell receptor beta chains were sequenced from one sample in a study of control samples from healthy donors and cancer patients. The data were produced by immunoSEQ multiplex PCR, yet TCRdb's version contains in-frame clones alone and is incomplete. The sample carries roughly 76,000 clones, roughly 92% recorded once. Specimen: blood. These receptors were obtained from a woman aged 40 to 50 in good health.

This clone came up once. This CDR3 reads CSVEVVGLETQYF. In DNA form, the CDR3 reads TGCAGCGTTGAGGTTGTAGGGTTGGAGACCCAGTACTTC. The chain uses TRBV29-1 and TRBJ2-5; D remains ambiguous. V lost 3 bases and J lost 5, with 13 bases in between. Germline CDR1 reads SQVTM; CDR2 reads ANQGSEA. This CDR3 is built from 13 residues. Full variable domain (rest looked up from reference TRBV29-1 and TRBJ2-5): SAVISQKPSRDICQRGTSLTIQCQVDSQVTMMFWYRQQPGQSLTLIATANQGSEATYESGFVIDKFPISRPNLTFSTLTVSNMSPEDSSIYLCSVEVVGLETQYFGPGTRLLVL.

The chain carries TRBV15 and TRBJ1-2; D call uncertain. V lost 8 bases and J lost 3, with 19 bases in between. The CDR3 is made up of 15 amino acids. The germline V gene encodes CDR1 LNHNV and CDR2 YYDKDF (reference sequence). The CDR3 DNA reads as TGTGCCACCGCAGCCGGGGTTTCACACGACTATGGCTACACCTTC. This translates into CATAAGVSHDYGYTF.

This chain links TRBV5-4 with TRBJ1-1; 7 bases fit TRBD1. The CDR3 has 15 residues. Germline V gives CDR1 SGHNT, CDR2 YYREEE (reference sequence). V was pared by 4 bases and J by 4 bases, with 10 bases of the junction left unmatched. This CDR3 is CASSTGTVRRTEAFF. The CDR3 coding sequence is TGTGCCAGCAGCACCGGGACAGTTCGCCGCACTGAAGCTTTCTTT.

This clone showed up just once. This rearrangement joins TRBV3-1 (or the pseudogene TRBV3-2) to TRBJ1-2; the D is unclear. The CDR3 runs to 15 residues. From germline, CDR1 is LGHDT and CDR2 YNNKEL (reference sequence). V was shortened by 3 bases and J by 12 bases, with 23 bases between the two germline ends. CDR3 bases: TGTGCCAGCAGCCATTCCACCTATACTCGTTCTGCACACACCTTC. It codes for CASSHSTYTRSAHTF.

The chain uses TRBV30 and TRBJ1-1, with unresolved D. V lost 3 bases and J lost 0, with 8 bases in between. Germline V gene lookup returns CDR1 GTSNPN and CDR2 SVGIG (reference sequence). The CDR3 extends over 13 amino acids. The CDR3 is CAWSPNMNTEAFF. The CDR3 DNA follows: TGTGCCTGGAGCCCAAACATGAACACTGAAGCTTTCTTT.